The entry below describes one TCR beta chain. The CDR3 has 14 residues. Per germline, CDR1 MGHRA and CDR2 YSYEKL. Germline trimming cut 3 bases from V and 6 bases from J; bases unmatched to any gene: 4. The data were taken from a study of cytomegalovirus exposure and HLA in healthy donors. PCR used 60 Vbeta primers and 13 Jbeta primers. Using immunoSEQ multiplex PCR, the repertoire was profiled, and TCRdb retains in-frame clones only, with some absent. Reported are 150,000 to 200,000 clones; the ten largest clones contain around 0.79%. This rearrangement joins TRBV4-1 to TRBJ1-5; 8 nucleotides line up with TRBD1. This TCR came from a woman aged 18-35 years in good health and CMV-seropositive. The sample consisted of PBMCs. CDR3 coding DNA: TGCGCCAGCAGCCAGGACAGGGTTAGTCAGCCCCAGCATTTT. Translating it yields CASSQDRVSQPQHF.